This T cell receptor (beta chain) was sequenced for a study of blood T cells in healthy people across ages (dated by TCRdb to about 2015). A note on the overall study: In model experiments, roughly one uniquely barcoded TCR beta cDNA molecule per two T cells was captured by template switching. The donors were divided into four age groups: young (average around 17 years), middle-aged (approximately 41), aged (about 56) and long-lived (82). To track age-related changes in TCR beta repertoire diversity, the study relied on deep sequencing normalized with unique cDNA molecular identifiers. To avoid experimental bias, donors of different ages were randomly spread across the sequencing lanes. The study analyzed two additional independent replicas of 1 million unique cDNA reads from the same blood draw for two donors, one aged 18 to 29 and one aged 80 or older. Broader findings and caveats from the paper: The percentage of naive T cells measured by flow cytometry correlated strongly with observed TCR beta diversity. Because donor CMV infection status was unknown, age-related changes in expanded clonotypes were potentially confounded. Estimates of total diversity based on one million sequenced T cells were considered lower bounds and underestimates. Compared with the aged group, the long-lived group had more naive CD4+ T cells, fewer expanded clones and increased TCR diversity, suggesting age selection. Since profiling was done on bulk unsorted PBMCs, naive and antigen-experienced compartments could not be conclusively compared. As age increased, observed TCR beta diversity per million T cells dropped in a roughly linear way, and a significant reduction was already evident by age around 41.

CDR1 DFQATT and CDR2 SNEGSKA were looked up in the germline V gene (reference sequence). The CDR3 numbers 12 residues from cysteine through phenylalanine. Of the read, only the CDR3 DNA is kept; its 36 bases are in frame from base 1. V loses 0 bases of germline sequence and J loses 7 bases, and the interval between the two ends is 7 bases. A word on this clonotype: The antigen it recognizes is unknown. Per-base quality was not reported, and no clone a single base away is much larger than it.

Library preparation was by 5' RACE. The sequencer was an Illumina HiSeq 2500. The second PCR ran for about 6 to 12 cycles and used a J-beta primer mix along with a sample-barcoded 5' primer. A template-switch 5' adaptor carrying 12 random nucleotides introduced a unique molecular identifier onto each TCR beta cDNA molecule. At least 2.5 million CDR3-containing paired-end reads were obtained from each sample. The Mint cDNA synthesis kit, primed by a TRBC-specific oligonucleotide, was used to synthesize first-strand cDNA from all RNA. After uracil-DNA glycosylase treatment, a first 18-cycle PCR used universal primers M1SS and BC2_uni_R on all cDNA. Concerning the study's data processing: Normalization of each sample was performed by random selection of 1 million high-quality reads, each carrying a distinct molecular identifier. Instead of being binned into consensus sequences, reads with shared molecular identifiers were discarded. MiTCR, set to a Q25 quality threshold and the strictest error-elimination algorithm, was used for CDR3 identification, clonotype clustering and error correction. A nonparametric unseen species model with Euler transformation was used to estimate a lower bound on total TCR beta diversity. TCRdb cleaned the public reads at Q25 with fastp, built clones with MiXCR and kept in-frame beta chains. Entries are consolidated by CDR3 protein sequence, retaining the most common genes and DNA. TCRdb, rather than the study authors, made the V and J calls. Within this sample are 800,000 or so distinct CDR3 sequences, with around 62% of them counted one time only. The ten largest clones add up to around a quarter of the sample.

Systemically healthy Caucasian individuals from Russia, around 39 in total and aged about 6 to 100 years, were included as donors. Each donor gave about 9.8 milliliters of peripheral blood, drawn into EDTA-treated Vacutainer tubes. Ficoll-Paque density-gradient centrifugation was used to isolate PBMCs, with at least 6.5 million per sample. Trizol reagent was used to extract total RNA from the PBMCs, yielding at least 6 micrograms per sample. The percentages of naive CD45RAhigh/CD27high T cells were determined by flow cytometry on a PBMC aliquot from every donor. This receptor was taken from a man aged 25 to 45 in good health. Material: blood. The chain is assembled from TRBV20-1 and TRBJ2-1; the D gene cannot be resolved reliably. The DNA is TGCAGTGCTAGAGATGATTGGAATGAGCAGTTCTTC. Its translation reads: CSARDDWNEQFF.